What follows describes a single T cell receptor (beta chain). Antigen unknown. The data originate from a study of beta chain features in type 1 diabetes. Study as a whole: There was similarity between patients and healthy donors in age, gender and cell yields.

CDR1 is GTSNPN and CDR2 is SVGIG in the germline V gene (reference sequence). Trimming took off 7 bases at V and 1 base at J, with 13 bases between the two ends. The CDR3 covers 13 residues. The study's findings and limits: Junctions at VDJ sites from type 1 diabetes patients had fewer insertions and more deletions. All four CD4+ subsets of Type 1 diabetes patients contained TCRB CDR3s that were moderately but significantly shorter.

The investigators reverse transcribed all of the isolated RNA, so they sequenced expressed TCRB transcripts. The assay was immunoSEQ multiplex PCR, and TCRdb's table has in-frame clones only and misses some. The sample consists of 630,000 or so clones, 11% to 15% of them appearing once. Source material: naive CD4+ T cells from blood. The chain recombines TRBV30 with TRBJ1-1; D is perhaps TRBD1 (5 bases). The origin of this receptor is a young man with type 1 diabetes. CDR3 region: CAYKVGTNTEAFF. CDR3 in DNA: TGTGCCTATAAGGTAGGGACGAACACTGAAGCTTTCTTT.